A single sample is the source of the 6 T cell receptor beta chains below, sequenced in a study of blood T cell repertoires in COVID-19. Some clones are missing from TCRdb's copy, which holds only in-frame ones; the method was immunoSEQ multiplex PCR. Of some 340,000 clones listed, around 82% were seen once; the top ten hold about 2.7%. The sequencing input was peripheral blood. The receptors originated from a man between 25 and 39 years old with active or convalescent COVID-19.

V is TRBV18 and J is TRBJ2-7, with D perhaps TRBD1 (6 bases). Germline V CDR1 and CDR2: KGHSH, LQKENI. This CDR3 has 14 amino acids. Deletions cut 3 bases from V and 4 bases from J, with 13 bases between. This CDR3 is CASSPAIQGYEQYF. The CDR3 DNA reads as TGTGCCAGCTCACCCGCAATACAGGGTTACGAGCAGTACTTC.

This chain links TRBV19 with TRBJ2-1; 8 positions agree with TRBD2. From germline, CDR1 is LNHDA and CDR2 SQIVND (reference sequence). Trimming removed 5 bases from V and 6 bases from J; junction bases left unmatched: 9. The CDR3 is 15 amino acids. This CDR3 is CASSVRGGLLNEQFF. DNA for the CDR3: TGTGCCAGTAGTGTCCGGGGGGGCCTTCTCAATGAGCAGTTCTTC.

The V gene is TRBV12-3 or TRBV12-4, the J gene TRBJ2-7; D not resolved. V gave up 3 bases and J gave up 3 bases, with 9 bases separating them. The length of the CDR3 is 13 residues. CDR3 region: CASSFASRYEQYF. As DNA, the CDR3 is TGTGCCAGCAGTTTTGCGAGTCGCTACGAGCAGTACTTC.

This clone has just one count. The CDR3 reads CASSIGQVVSFF. CDR3 sequence (DNA): TGTGCCAGTAGTATCGGACAGGTGGTATCTTTCTTT. The chain has TRBV19 and TRBJ1-1; 7 nucleotides align to TRBD1. Germline lookup yields CDR1 LNHDA and CDR2 SQIVND (reference sequence). This CDR3 comprises 12 residues. Trimming removed 3 bases from V and 12 bases from J; junction bases left unmatched: 7. Complete variable domain (other parts from reference TRBV19 and TRBJ1-1): DGGITQSPKYLFRKEGQNVTLSCEQNLNHDAMYWYRQDPGQGLRLIYYSQIVNDFQKGDIAEGYSVSREKKESFPLTVTSAQKNPTAFYLCASSIGQVVSFFGQGTRLTVV.

The rearrangement uses TRBV29-1 and TRBJ1-3; the D is unclear. Germline values: CDR1 SQVTM, CDR2 ANQGSEA. CDR3 length equals 11 residues. In DNA, the CDR3 is TGCACCGCCCACTCTGGAAACACCATATATTTT. Protein: CTAHSGNTIYF.

In nucleotides, the CDR3 is TGTGCCAGCAGCCACCCCAGGGGCGGGGGGAATTCCTACAATGAGCAGTTCTTC. Its protein product is CASSHPRGGGNSYNEQFF. The chain combines TRBV4-2 with TRBJ2-1; 8 bases fit TRBD2. The V gene's germline CDR1 is LGHNA and CDR2 YNFKEQ. The CDR3 consists of 18 residues. With V trimmed by 3 bases and J by 1 base, 11 bases remained unmatched.